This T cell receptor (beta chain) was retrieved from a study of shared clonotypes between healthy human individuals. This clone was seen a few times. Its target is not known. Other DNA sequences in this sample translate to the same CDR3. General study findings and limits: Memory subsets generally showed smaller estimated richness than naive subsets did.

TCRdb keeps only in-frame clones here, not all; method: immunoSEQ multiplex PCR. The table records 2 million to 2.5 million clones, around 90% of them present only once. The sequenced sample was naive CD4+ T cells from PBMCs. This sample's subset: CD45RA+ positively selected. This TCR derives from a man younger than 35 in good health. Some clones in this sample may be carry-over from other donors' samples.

The CDR3 nucleotides read TGCGCCAGCAGCTTGTTAGGCTACGAGCAGTACTTC. It is translated as CASSLLGYEQYF. The chain joins TRBV5-1 to TRBJ2-7; no definite D call. V lost 1 base and J 3 bases, leaving 5 bases between the germline ends. This CDR3 spans 12 amino acids. Per the germline V gene, CDR1 is SGHRS and CDR2 is YFSETQ.